The T cell receptor (beta chain) under discussion was sequenced for a study of T cell responses to AZD1222 COVID-19 vaccine. Regarding the study as a whole: Spike was spanned by vaccine-associated CD4 TCRs, with dominance at 160-218 and 743-854.

There are 13 residues in the CDR3. Deletions cut 5 bases from V and 5 bases from J, with 12 bases between. TCRdb's table, derived via immunoSEQ multiplex PCR, lists solely in-frame clones and lacks some. The table includes approximately 150,000 clones, approximately 91% detected once. In regard to this clone: The target antigen is unknown.

Sequences were derived from peripheral blood, sampled 28 days after the second AZD1222 dose. The sequence derives from an adult who received the AZD1222 COVID-19 vaccine. The chain has TRBV12-3 or TRBV12-4 and TRBJ1-2; a possible D gene is TRBD1 (6 bases). The CDR3 here is CASSLGTIYGYTF. The CDR3 bases are TGTGCCAGCAGTCTCGGGACAATATATGGCTACACCTTC.